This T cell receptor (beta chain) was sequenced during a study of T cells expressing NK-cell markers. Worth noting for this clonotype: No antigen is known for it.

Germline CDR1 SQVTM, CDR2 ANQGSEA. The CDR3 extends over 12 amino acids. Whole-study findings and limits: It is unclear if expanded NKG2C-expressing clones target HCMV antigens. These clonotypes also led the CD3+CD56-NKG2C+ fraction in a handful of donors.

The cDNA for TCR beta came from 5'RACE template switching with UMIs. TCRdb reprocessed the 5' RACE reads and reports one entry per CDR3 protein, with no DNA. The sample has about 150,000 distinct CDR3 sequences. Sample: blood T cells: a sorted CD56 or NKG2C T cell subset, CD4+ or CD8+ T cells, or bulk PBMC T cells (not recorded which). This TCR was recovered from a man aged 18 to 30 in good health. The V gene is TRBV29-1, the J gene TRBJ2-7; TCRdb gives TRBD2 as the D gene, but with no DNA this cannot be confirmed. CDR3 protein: CSVDREGREQYF.